The clone carrying this T cell receptor beta chain has just one count. As yet, its antigen is unknown. An end of the junction differs from the germline gene, which may be a read error. Study-level points and caveats: Tumor-infiltrating Treg TCR alpha and beta sequences overlapped most with tumor naive CD4+ T cells, then blood naive.

CDR3 length: 13 residues. Germline V gene data show CDR1 as DFQATT and CDR2 as SNEGSKA (reference sequence). TCRdb analysed the 5' RACE reads with MiXCR anew, one entry per CDR3 protein. Among tens of thousands of distinct CDR3 sequences listed, 28% were seen once. Specimen: tumor-infiltrating memory CD4+ T cells sorted from the breast tumor. Subset meaning: memory CD4+ T cells, CD4+CD45RO+CD25-. The genes are TRBV20-1 and TRBJ2-4; either TRBD1 or TRBD2 may fit D (5 bases each). The sequence came from a female donor with breast cancer. Written as DNA, the CDR3 is TGCAGTGCTAGAGGGGACGGAGAAAATATTCAGTACTTC. Residues: CSARGDGENIQYF.